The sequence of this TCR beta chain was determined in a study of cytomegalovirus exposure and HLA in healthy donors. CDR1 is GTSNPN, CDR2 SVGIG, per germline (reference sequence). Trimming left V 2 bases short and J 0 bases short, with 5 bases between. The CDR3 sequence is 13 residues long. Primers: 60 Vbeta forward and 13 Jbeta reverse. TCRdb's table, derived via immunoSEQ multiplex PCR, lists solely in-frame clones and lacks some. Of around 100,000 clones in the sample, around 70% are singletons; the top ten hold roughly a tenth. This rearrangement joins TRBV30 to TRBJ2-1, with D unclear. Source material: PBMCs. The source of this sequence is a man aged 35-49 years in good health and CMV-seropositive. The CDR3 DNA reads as TGTGCCTGGAGTCGTAACTCCTACAATGAGCAGTTCTTC. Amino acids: CAWSRNSYNEQFF.